The 22 T cell receptor beta chains below all came from one sample that was sequenced in a study of blood T cell repertoires in COVID-19. The repertoire was sequenced with immunoSEQ multiplex PCR; TCRdb's copy has only in-frame clones and lacks some. The data show approximately 180,000 clones, with 65% to 90% seen just once and nearly 15% held by the top ten. The sequenced material came from PBMCs or T cells enriched from blood (not recorded which). Receptors were obtained from a man aged 45-65 years who had recovered from COVID-19.

The chain links TRBV4-2 to TRBJ2-5, with TRBD2 identical over 7 bases. V was clipped by 0 bases and J by 3 bases; unmatched bases: 7. The CDR3 runs to 16 residues. CDR1 LGHNA and CDR2 YNFKEQ come from the germline V gene. CDR3 sequence: CASSQDSQLAEETQYF. In nucleotides, the CDR3 is TGTGCCAGCAGCCAAGATAGCCAGCTAGCGGAAGAGACCCAGTACTTC.

V gene TRBV11-3 combines with J gene TRBJ2-3; 8 nucleotides agree with TRBD2. CDR3 length: 14 amino acids. The ends lost 5 bases at V and 4 bases at J; junction bases unmatched: 5. Germline CDR1 is SGHNT and CDR2 is YENEEA. The CDR3 sequence is CASSRGGVADTQYF. For the CDR3, the DNA is TGTGCCAGCAGCCGGGGGGGGGTTGCAGATACGCAGTATTTT. The entire variable domain, with the rest obtained from reference TRBV11-3 and TRBJ2-3, is as follows: EAGVVQSPRYKIIEKKQPVAFWCNPISGHNTLYWYLQNLGQGPELLIRYENEEAVDDSQLPKDRFSAERLKGVDSTLKIQPAELGDSAVYLCASSRGGVADTQYFGPGTRLTVL.

This CDR3 reads CASSQAISVETQYF. CDR3 bases: TGCGCCAGCAGCCAAGCGATTAGCGTAGAGACCCAGTACTTC. The rearrangement links TRBV4-1 to TRBJ2-5; a weak D match, TRBD2 (5 bases). The germline gives CDR1 MGHRA, CDR2 YSYEKL. The V end was cut by 1 base, the J end by 4 bases, with 10 bases between. The CDR3 covers 14 residues.

This sequence joins TRBV7-8 and TRBJ1-2, with a possible D match to TRBD1 (6 bases). Trimming left V 5 bases short and J 4 bases short, with 14 bases between. Germline V lookup: CDR1 SGHVS, CDR2 FQNEAQ. This CDR3 comprises 14 residues. The CDR3 spells CASSISTGGYGYTF. CDR3 DNA: TGTGCCAGCAGCATTTCGACAGGCGGCTATGGCTACACCTTC.

The chain joins TRBV7-2 to TRBJ1-1; tentative D call: TRBD1 (6 bases). Germline CDR1 SGHTA, CDR2 FQGNSA. This CDR3 has 16 amino acids. V lost 5 bases, J lost 0 bases, and 16 bases lay in between. This CDR3 is CASSPNFDRLNTEAFF. Here the CDR3 DNA reads TGTGCCAGCAGCCCAAATTTCGACAGGTTGAACACTGAAGCTTTCTTT.

This clone was recorded once. J is TRBJ1-6 and V is TRBV30; the match to TRBD1 covers 8 bases. CDR3 length: 13 residues. V was clipped by 5 bases and J by 7 bases; unmatched bases: 4. Germline V gene data show CDR1 as GTSNPN and CDR2 as SVGIG (reference sequence). The DNA for the CDR3 is TGTGCCTGGTCGACAGGGGTCAATTCACCCCTCCACTTT. This gives the protein CAWSTGVNSPLHF.

In its sample, this clone was seen once. J is TRBJ1-5 and V is TRBV5-1, with 7 positions matching TRBD1. The CDR3 runs 13 residues. The V gene end was trimmed by 9 bases and the J gene end by 1 base; junction bases not matched to a gene: 4. Per the germline V gene, CDR1 is SGHRS and CDR2 is YFSETQ. CDR3 residues: CATSDRSNQPQHF. The CDR3 DNA reads TGCGCCACCTCGGACAGGAGCAATCAGCCCCAGCATTTT. The full variable domain, rest sourced from reference TRBV5-1 and TRBJ1-5, is KAGVTQTPRYLIKTRGQQVTLSCSPISGHRSVSWYQQTPGQGLQFLFEYFSETQRNKGNFPGRFSGRQFSNSRSEMNVSTLELGDSALYLCATSDRSNQPQHFGDGTRLSIL.

The CDR3 reads CASSFPPRRAGNTIYF. DNA for the CDR3: TGTGCCAGCAGTTTCCCCCCCCGACGGGCTGGAAACACCATATATTTT. V and J are TRBV28 and TRBJ1-3, with D uncertain. This CDR3 is 16 amino acids long. Looked up from germline, CDR1 is MDHEN and CDR2 is SYDVKM. V gave up 3 bases and J gave up 2 bases, with 14 bases separating them.

The chain carries TRBV3-1 (or the pseudogene TRBV3-2) and TRBJ2-5, with D tentatively TRBD2 (6 bases). The CDR3 is 14 residues long. Germline CDR1 reads LGHDT; CDR2 reads YNNKEL (reference sequence). V dropped 4 bases and J dropped 2 bases, with 11 bases sitting between them. The DNA of the CDR3 is TGTGCCAGCAGCCCCGGACTAAAACAAGAGACCCAGTACTTC. It yields the protein CASSPGLKQETQYF.

This chain joins TRBV11-3 and TRBJ2-3, with D perhaps TRBD2 (7 bases). The V gene's germline CDR1 is SGHNT and CDR2 YENEEA. The CDR3 runs to 12 residues. Deletions cut 4 bases from V and 6 bases from J, with 8 bases between. The CDR3 reads CASSSGGDTQYF. Here the CDR3 DNA reads TGTGCCAGCAGCTCGGGGGGCGATACGCAGTATTTT. Looking up the rest from reference TRBV11-3 and TRBJ2-3 gives the full variable domain: EAGVVQSPRYKIIEKKQPVAFWCNPISGHNTLYWYLQNLGQGPELLIRYENEEAVDDSQLPKDRFSAERLKGVDSTLKIQPAELGDSAVYLCASSSGGDTQYFGPGTRLTVL.

This clone has a single count. The chain has TRBV9 and TRBJ1-2, with a possible D match to TRBD1 (6 bases). Germline assignment: CDR1 SGDLS and CDR2 YYNGEE. Trimming cost V 4 bases and J 0 bases, with 13 bases left between them. The CDR3 length is 15 residues. The CDR3 DNA reads TGTGCCAGCAGCCCGGGGGGCCATACTAACTATGGCTACACCTTC. It is translated as CASSPGGHTNYGYTF.

This chain links TRBV27 with TRBJ2-7, with 9 bases identical to TRBD1. CDR1 MNHEY and CDR2 SMNVEV come from the germline V gene (reference sequence). The CDR3 sequence is 16 residues long. The V and J ends lost 2 bases and 6 bases, in that order; junction bases with no gene match: 11. The CDR3 sequence is CASSLIGRTGQGEQYF. The CDR3 nucleotides are TGTGCCAGCAGTTTAATAGGTAGGACGGGACAGGGCGAGCAGTACTTC.

V usage is TRBV11-2 and J usage is TRBJ1-1; D is possibly TRBD1 (5 bases). The CDR3 runs 14 residues. From germline, CDR1 is SGHAT and CDR2 FQNNGV. V gave up 1 base and J gave up 4 bases, with 10 bases separating them. The CDR3 protein is CASSLGQWSTEAFF. The CDR3 nucleotides read TGTGCCAGCAGCTTAGGACAGTGGAGCACTGAAGCTTTCTTT.

As to this clone: The same CDR3 arises from other DNA sequences in this sample as well. V is TRBV5-1 and J is TRBJ2-3; D is possibly TRBD1 (5 bases). CDR1 and CDR2 from the germline V gene are SGHRS and YFSETQ. V lost 0 bases and J lost 1, with 9 bases in between. There are 15 residues in the CDR3. The CDR3 spells CASSLGQGGTDTQYF. The CDR3 region has the DNA TGCGCCAGCAGCTTGGGGCAGGGTGGCACAGATACGCAGTATTTT. The full variable domain, its missing parts supplied by reference TRBV5-1 and TRBJ2-3, is KAGVTQTPRYLIKTRGQQVTLSCSPISGHRSVSWYQQTPGQGLQFLFEYFSETQRNKGNFPGRFSGRQFSNSRSEMNVSTLELGDSALYLCASSLGQGGTDTQYFGPGTRLTVL.

J is TRBJ2-3 and V is TRBV2; 16 bases line up with TRBD2. This CDR3 comprises 17 residues. V dropped 6 bases and J dropped 4; count of bases not matched to a gene: 7. Germline loops: CDR1 SNHLY, CDR2 FYNNEI. The CDR3: CASSLGLAGGAPDTQYF. The CDR3 DNA sequence: TGTGCCAGCAGCCTGGGACTAGCGGGGGGGGCGCCAGATACGCAGTATTTT.

V usage is TRBV19 and J usage is TRBJ1-4; no clear D. Germline V gene lookup returns CDR1 LNHDA and CDR2 SQIVND (reference sequence). The CDR3 loop spans 13 amino acids. V dropped 3 bases and J dropped 8 bases, with 10 bases sitting between them. The CDR3 spells CASSIAAREKLFF. The CDR3 nucleotides read TGTGCCAGTAGTATCGCGGCTAGAGAAAAACTGTTTTTT.

The chain links TRBV19 to TRBJ1-2, with D perhaps TRBD1 (6 bases). Trimming left V 3 bases short and J 7 bases short, with 15 bases between. This CDR3 is built from 14 residues. The germline gives CDR1 LNHDA, CDR2 SQIVND (reference sequence). The CDR3 bases are TGTGCCAGTAGTATCAGGGGCCAGGGTTTTGGCTACACCTTC. Its protein product is CASSIRGQGFGYTF.

The chain uses TRBV18 and TRBJ1-2, with 8 bases aligning to TRBD1. V lost 3 bases to trimming and J lost 2 bases; unmatched junction nucleotides: 5. CDR1 is KGHSH, CDR2 LQKENI, per germline. The CDR3 runs to 15 residues. This CDR3 is CASSPWDRTNYGYTF. DNA for the CDR3: TGTGCCAGCTCACCTTGGGACAGGACAAACTATGGCTACACCTTC.

This rearrangement joins TRBV11-2 to TRBJ2-2; 9 bases are shared with TRBD1. This CDR3 comprises 15 residues. V was clipped by 6 bases and J by 4 bases; unmatched bases: 6. CDR1 SGHAT and CDR2 FQNNGV come from the germline V gene. CDR3: CASSRDRVLTGELFF. CDR3 nucleotide sequence: TGTGCCAGCAGTCGGGACAGGGTTCTCACCGGGGAGCTGTTTTTT. Drawing the rest from reference TRBV11-2 and TRBJ2-2, the complete variable domain is EAGVAQSPRYKIIEKRQSVAFWCNPISGHATLYWYQQILGQGPKLLIQFQNNGVVDDSQLPKDRFSAERLKGVDSTLKIQPAKLEDSAVYLCASSRDRVLTGELFFGEGSRLTVL.

This chain links TRBV27 with TRBJ2-3, with 15 nucleotides matching TRBD2. Germline values: CDR1 MNHEY, CDR2 SMNVEV (reference sequence). The length of the CDR3 is 18 residues. V lost 4 bases to trimming and J lost 8 bases; unmatched junction nucleotides: 13. The CDR3 protein is CASSSPNGLAGGRGTQYF. CDR3 in DNA: TGTGCCAGCAGTTCCCCCAACGGACTAGCGGGGGGGAGGGGTACGCAGTATTTT.

The chain combines TRBV4-2 with TRBJ1-5; tentative D call: TRBD1 (5 bases). V lost 0 bases and J lost 7, with 13 bases in between. The CDR3 length is 15 residues. In germline, CDR1 is LGHNA, CDR2 YNFKEQ. The CDR3 coding sequence is TGTGCCAGCAGCCAAGATTTAAGGGGCGAACAGCCCCAGCATTTT. It specifies CASSQDLRGEQPQHF.

This chain joins TRBV30 and TRBJ1-5; 7 nucleotides align to TRBD1. V lost 4 bases and J lost 5; bases outside the gene matches: 5. Germline lookup yields CDR1 GTSNPN and CDR2 SVGIG (reference sequence). This CDR3 has 13 residues. Here the CDR3 reads CAWTTGAYQPQHF. CDR3 sequence (DNA): TGTGCCTGGACAACAGGGGCTTATCAGCCCCAGCATTTT.